Listed below are T cell receptor beta chains from one sample, sequenced in a study of blood T cell repertoires in COVID-19. The method was immunoSEQ multiplex PCR; TCRdb's version includes in-frame clones alone and lacks a portion of them. This sample has about 210,000 clones, with about 85% found just once. Sequenced material: peripheral blood. All receptors come from a woman of 80 years or more with COVID-19, enrolled during active disease. Both conserved end residues are trimmed from each CDR3. Fields, in order: V gene, clone size, CDR3 protein. Only part of the rows carry a size: once, few, many, or a class if the clone is expanded.

TRBV5-4	NA	ASSIGRGDSPLH
TRBV5-3	NA	ARSFPPGQGDFISNQPQH
TRBV7-8	NA	ASSPDRAASN
TRBV28	NA	ATDRGVNQPQH
TRBV6-5	NA	ASSYSQGGTEAF
TRBV21-1	NA	ASGKCRRSTDTQY
TRBV5-1	NA	ASSPDRAGTGELF
TRBV5-4	few	ASSSGGKGGRTEAF
TRBV7-9	NA	ASSPYASLGYNEQF
TRBV4-2	once	ASVKEGNTEAF
TRBV10-3	NA	AIRDQGQNNSPLH
TRBV30	NA	AGKDNANTGELF
TRBV4-3	NA	ASSQIAGGRTGELF
TRBV18	NA	ASSPPGVQPQH
TRBV5-5	NA	ASSFSGGRDYNEQF
TRBV7-8	NA	ASISSGVNTGELF
TRBV7-2	NA	ASSLGQADTQY
TRBV4-2	NA	ASSQDPLSTDTQY
TRBV4-3	once	ASSQDEQGYYGYT
TRBV7-8	NA	ASSLIRELLNTEAF
TRBV6-5	NA	ATQQGNYGYT
TRBV5-1	NA	ASSPVGGLSTDTQY
TRBV5-1	NA	ASSPRVGPYNEQF
TRBV5-4	NA	ASSWGQQKYNEQF
TRBV5-1	NA	ASSPSLQGSYEQY
TRBV29-1	NA	SVKSGPRRGYT
TRBV5-6	NA	ASSLDGTGGRADTQY
TRBV27	NA	ASSSPVNEQF
TRBV3-1/TRBV3-2	NA	ASSHDRGRTGELF
TRBV19	once	ASSAVDRFTNYGYT
TRBV5-1	few	ASSFSSGSAF
TRBV5-8	NA	ASSLLTSGGAIRIDTQY
TRBV19	NA	ASSTLTGDGNYGYT
TRBV28	NA	ASSFSLGGGAIGEQF
TRBV28	NA	ASTGQGVERVTGELF
TRBV18	NA	ASSLSGDGYT
TRBV18	few	ASSTGTSSTGELF